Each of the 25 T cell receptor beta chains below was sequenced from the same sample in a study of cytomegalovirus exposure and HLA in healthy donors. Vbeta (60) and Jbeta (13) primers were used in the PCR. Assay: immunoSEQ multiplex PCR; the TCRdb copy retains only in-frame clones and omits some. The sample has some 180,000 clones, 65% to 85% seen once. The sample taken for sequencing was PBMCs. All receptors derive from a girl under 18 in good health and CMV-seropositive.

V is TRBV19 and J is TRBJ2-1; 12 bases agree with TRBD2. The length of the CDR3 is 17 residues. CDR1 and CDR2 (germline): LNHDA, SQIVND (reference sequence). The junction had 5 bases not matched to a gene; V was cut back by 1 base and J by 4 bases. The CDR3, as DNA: TGTGCCAGTAGTATAGCCTGGACTAGCGGGACTTACAATGAGCAGTTCTTC. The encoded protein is CASSIAWTSGTYNEQFF.

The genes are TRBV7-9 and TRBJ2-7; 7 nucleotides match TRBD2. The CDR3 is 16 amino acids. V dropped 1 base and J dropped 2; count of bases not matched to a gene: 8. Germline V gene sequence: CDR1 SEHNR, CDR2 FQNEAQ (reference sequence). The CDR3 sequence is CASSLDGTKVTYEQYF. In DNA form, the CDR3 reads TGTGCCAGCAGCTTAGACGGGACTAAGGTAACCTACGAGCAGTACTTC.

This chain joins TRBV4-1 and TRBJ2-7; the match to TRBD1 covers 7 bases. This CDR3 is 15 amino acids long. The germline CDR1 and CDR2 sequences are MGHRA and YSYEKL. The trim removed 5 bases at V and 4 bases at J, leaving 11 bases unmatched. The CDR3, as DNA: TGCGCCAGCAGCACTGGGACAGCCAGCTTTTACGAGCAGTACTTC. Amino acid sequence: CASSTGTASFYEQYF.

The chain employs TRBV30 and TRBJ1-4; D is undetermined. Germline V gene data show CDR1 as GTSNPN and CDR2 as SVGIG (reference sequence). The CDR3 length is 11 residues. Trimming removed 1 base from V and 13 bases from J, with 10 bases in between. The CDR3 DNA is TGTGCCTGGAGTGATCAGGCCAGACTGTTTTTT. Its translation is CAWSDQARLFF.

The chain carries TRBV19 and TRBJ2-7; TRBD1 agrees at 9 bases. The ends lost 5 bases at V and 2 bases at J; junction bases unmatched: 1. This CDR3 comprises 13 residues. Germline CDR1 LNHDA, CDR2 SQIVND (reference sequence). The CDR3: CASSGDRAYEQYF. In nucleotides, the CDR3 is TGTGCCAGTAGTGGGGACAGGGCCTACGAGCAGTACTTC.

In nucleotides, the CDR3 is TGCGCCAGCAGCCCCCAACTAGCGGGAGAGTCAAGGGAGACCCAGTACTTC. This encodes CASSPQLAGESRETQYF. The chain carries TRBV4-3 and TRBJ2-5; 11 bases line up with TRBD2. The junction had 12 bases not matched to a gene; V was cut back by 4 bases and J by 5 bases. Looked up from germline, CDR1 is LGHNA and CDR2 is YSLEER. There are 17 residues in the CDR3.

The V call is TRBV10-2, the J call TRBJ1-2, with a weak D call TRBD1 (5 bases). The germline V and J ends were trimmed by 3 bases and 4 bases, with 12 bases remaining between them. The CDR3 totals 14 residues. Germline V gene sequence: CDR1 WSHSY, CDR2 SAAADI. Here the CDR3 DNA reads TGCGCCAGCAGTGATGGGGGGTTTTCCTATGGCTACACCTTC. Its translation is CASSDGGFSYGYTF.

The CDR3 is CAISGGAQIVGTQYF. CDR3 in DNA: TGTGCCATCAGTGGGGGAGCGCAGATCGTGGGGACCCAGTACTTC. The chain is built from TRBV10-3 and TRBJ2-5, with TRBD2 as a possible D gene (5 bases). The V end was cut by 4 bases, the J end by 7 bases, with 19 bases between. Germline V gene lookup returns CDR1 ENHRY and CDR2 SYGVKD. The CDR3 runs 15 residues.

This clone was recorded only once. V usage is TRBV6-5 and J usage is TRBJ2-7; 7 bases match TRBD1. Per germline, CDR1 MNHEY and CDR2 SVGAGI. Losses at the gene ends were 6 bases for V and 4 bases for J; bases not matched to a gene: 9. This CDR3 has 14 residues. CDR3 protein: CASSLGGAEYEQYF. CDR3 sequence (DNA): TGTGCCAGCAGCCTAGGGGGCGCGGAATACGAGCAGTACTTC.

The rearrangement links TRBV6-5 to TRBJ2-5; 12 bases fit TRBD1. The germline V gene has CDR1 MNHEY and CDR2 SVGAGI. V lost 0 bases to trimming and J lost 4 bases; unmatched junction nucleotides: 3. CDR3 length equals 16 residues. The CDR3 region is CASSYSGQGAGETQYF. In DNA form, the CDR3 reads TGTGCCAGCAGTTACTCGGGACAGGGGGCGGGAGAGACCCAGTACTTC.

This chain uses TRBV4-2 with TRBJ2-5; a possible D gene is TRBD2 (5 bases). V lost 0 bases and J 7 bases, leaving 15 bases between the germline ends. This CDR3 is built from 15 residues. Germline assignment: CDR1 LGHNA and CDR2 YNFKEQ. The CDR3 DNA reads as TGTGCCAGCAGCCAAGATCCACGACCAGAGGGGACCCAGTACTTC. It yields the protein CASSQDPRPEGTQYF.

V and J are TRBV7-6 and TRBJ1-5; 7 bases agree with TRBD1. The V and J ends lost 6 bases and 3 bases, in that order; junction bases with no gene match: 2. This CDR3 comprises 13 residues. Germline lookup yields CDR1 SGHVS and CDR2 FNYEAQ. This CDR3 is CASRTGFNQPQHF. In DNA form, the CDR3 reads TGTGCCAGCAGGACAGGGTTCAATCAGCCCCAGCATTTT.

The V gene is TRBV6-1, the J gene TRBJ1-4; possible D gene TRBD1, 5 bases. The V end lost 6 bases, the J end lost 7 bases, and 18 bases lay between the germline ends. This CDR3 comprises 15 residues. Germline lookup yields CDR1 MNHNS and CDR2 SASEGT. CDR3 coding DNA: TGTGCCAGCAGGGGGGGGGAGGGCCGAGGTGAAAAACTGTTTTTT. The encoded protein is CASRGGEGRGEKLFF.

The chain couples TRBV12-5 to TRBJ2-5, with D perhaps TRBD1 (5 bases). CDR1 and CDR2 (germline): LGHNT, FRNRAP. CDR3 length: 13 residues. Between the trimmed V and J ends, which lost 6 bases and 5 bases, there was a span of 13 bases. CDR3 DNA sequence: TGTGCTAGTGGGGTTAGGGGTGGGGAGACCCAGTACTTC. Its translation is CASGVRGGETQYF.

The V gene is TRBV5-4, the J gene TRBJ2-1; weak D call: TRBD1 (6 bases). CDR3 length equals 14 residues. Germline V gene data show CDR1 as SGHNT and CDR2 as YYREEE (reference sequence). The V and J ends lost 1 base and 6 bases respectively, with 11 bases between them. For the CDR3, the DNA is TGTGCCAGCAGCTTGTTATCAGGGGCCAATGAGCAGTTCTTC. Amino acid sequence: CASSLLSGANEQFF.

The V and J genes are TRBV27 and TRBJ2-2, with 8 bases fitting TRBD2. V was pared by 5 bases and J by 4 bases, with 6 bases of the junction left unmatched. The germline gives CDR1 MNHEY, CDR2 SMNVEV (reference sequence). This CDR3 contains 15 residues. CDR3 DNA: TGTGCCAGCAGTGCCTCGGGAGGGGTCACCGGGGAGCTGTTTTTT. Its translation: CASSASGGVTGELFF.

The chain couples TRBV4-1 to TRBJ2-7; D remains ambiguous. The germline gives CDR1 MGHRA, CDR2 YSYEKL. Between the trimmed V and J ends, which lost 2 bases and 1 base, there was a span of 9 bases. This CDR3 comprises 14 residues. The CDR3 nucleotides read TGCGCCAGCAGCCAACCACTCGAATCCTACGAGCAGTACTTC. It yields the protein CASSQPLESYEQYF.

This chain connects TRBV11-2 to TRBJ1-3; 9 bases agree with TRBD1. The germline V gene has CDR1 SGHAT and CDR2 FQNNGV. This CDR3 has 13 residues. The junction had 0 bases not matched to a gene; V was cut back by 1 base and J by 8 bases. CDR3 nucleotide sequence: TGTGCCAGCAGCTTAGGGACAGGGGACACCATATATTTT. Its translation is CASSLGTGDTIYF.

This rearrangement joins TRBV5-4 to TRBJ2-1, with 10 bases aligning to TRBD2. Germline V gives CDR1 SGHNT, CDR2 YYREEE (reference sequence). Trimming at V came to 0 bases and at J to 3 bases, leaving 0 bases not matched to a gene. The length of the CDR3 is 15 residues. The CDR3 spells CASSLGTSGYNEQFF. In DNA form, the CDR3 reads TGTGCCAGCAGCTTGGGGACTAGCGGCTACAATGAGCAGTTCTTC.

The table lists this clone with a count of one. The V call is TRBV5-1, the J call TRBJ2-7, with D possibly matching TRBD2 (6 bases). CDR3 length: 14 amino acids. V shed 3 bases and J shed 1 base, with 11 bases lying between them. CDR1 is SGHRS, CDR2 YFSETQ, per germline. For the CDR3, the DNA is TGCGCCAGCAGCTCCTCTAGCGCTTCCTACGAGCAGTACTTC. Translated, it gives CASSSSSASYEQYF.

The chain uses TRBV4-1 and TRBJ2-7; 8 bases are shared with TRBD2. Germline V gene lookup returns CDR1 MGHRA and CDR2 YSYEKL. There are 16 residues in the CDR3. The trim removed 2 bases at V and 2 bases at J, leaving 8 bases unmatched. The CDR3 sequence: CASSQPPGSGTYEQYF. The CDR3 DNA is TGCGCCAGCAGCCAACCGCCGGGTAGCGGGACCTACGAGCAGTACTTC.

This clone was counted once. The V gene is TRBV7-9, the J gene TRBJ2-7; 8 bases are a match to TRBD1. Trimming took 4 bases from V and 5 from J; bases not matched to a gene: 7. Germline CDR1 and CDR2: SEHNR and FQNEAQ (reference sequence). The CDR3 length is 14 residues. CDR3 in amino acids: CASSSGQGRNEQYF. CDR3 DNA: TGTGCCAGCAGCTCCGGACAGGGACGAAACGAGCAGTACTTC.

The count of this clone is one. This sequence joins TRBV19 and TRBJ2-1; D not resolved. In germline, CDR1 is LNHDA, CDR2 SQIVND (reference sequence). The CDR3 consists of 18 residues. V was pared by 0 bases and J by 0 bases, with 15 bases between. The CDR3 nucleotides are TGTGCCAGTAGTATAGAGTGGATGACTCGCAGCTCCTACAATGAGCAGTTCTTC. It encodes CASSIEWMTRSSYNEQFF.

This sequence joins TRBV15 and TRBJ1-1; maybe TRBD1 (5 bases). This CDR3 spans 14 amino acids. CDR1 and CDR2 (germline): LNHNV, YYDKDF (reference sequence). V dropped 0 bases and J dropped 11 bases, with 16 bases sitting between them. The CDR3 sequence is CATSRDAGFGGAFF. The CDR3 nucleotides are TGTGCCACCAGCAGAGACGCAGGGTTTGGGGGGGCTTTCTTT.

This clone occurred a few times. This chain's CDR3 is CASSHRDYGNEQFF. CDR3 DNA sequence: TGCGCCAGCAGTCACCGGGACTATGGCAATGAGCAGTTCTTC. The chain recombines TRBV10-2 with TRBJ2-1, with 7 nucleotides matching TRBD2. Germline V gene lookup returns CDR1 WSHSY and CDR2 SAAADI. The CDR3 runs to 14 residues. V trimming: 5 bases; J trimming: 6 bases; junction bases outside the gene matches: 7.